The source of this TCR beta chain is a study of CXCR3-negative and CXCR3-positive naive CD8 T cells. Comment on this clonotype: Its antigen is unknown.

Overall study results and limits: Both naive subsets showed comparably high diversity, and memory CD8+ cells showed much lower diversity. The study inferred TCR strength from TRB CDR3 properties and found comparable surface CD5 between naive subsets.

It was by 5' RACE with UMI labels that the TRB cDNA libraries were prepared. TCRdb reprocessed the 5' RACE reads and reports one entry per CDR3 protein, with no DNA. The ten most abundant clones cover 15% of a sample with about 48,000 distinct CDR3 sequences. Germline V gene lookup returns CDR1 SGHVS and CDR2 FNYEAQ. This CDR3 contains 13 residues. Sequenced sample: memory CD8+ T cells from blood. The chain couples TRBV7-6 to TRBJ2-3; TCRdb proposes TRBD1, but this gene call is untestable without DNA. This clonotype was obtained from a human donor in good health. Some clones in this sample may be carry-over from other donors' samples. The CDR3: CASSTGPGDTQYF. Based on the CDR3 plus reference TRBV7-6 and TRBJ2-3, the full variable domain is GAGVSQSPRYKVTKRGQDVALRCDPISGHVSLYWYRQALGQGPEFLTYFNYEAQQDKSGLPNDRFSAERPEGSISTLTIQRTEQRDSAMYRCASSTGPGDTQYFGPGTRLTVL.